A single sample gave rise to the 18 T cell receptor beta chains below, sequenced in a study of cytomegalovirus exposure and HLA in healthy donors. PCR primers comprised 60 Vbeta and 13 Jbeta primers. Some clones are missing from TCRdb's copy, which holds only in-frame ones; the method was immunoSEQ multiplex PCR. The repertoire consists of more than 150,000 clones, with 65% to 90% occurring once and the leading ten covering 1% to 1.5%. Sequenced sample: PBMCs. Receptors originate from a girl aged 2 to 9 in good health and CMV-seropositive.

The chain employs TRBV18 and TRBJ2-3, with a weak D call TRBD2 (5 bases). Trimming removed 6 bases from V and 5 bases from J, with 15 bases in between. The CDR3 contains 14 residues. Germline CDR1 KGHSH, CDR2 LQKENI. The CDR3 reads CASSPESGGDTQYF. In DNA, the CDR3 is TGTGCCAGCTCCCCCGAGTCAGGAGGAGATACGCAGTATTTT.

The chain recombines TRBV14 with TRBJ2-1; 8 bases match TRBD2. Trimming cost V 1 base and J 4 bases; bases outside gene matches: 9. The CDR3 sequence is 17 residues long. Per germline, CDR1 SGHDN and CDR2 FVKESK. CDR3 bases: TGTGCCAGCAGCCAAGGAATACGGGAGGGCCCGTACAATGAGCAGTTCTTC. Its translation: CASSQGIREGPYNEQFF.

This chain connects TRBV27 to TRBJ2-1; 7 bases match TRBD1. Trimming cost V 7 bases and J 4 bases; bases outside gene matches: 7. Germline V gene sequence: CDR1 MNHEY, CDR2 SMNVEV (reference sequence). This CDR3 spans 14 amino acids. The CDR3 nucleotides are TGTGCCAGCAAGCCGACAGGGAAATACAATGAGCAGTTCTTC. It is translated as CASKPTGKYNEQFF.

The gene calls are TRBV28 and TRBJ2-3; perhaps TRBD2 as D (6 bases). Trimming left V 6 bases short and J 0 bases short, with 16 bases between. This CDR3 is 16 amino acids long. In germline, CDR1 is MDHEN, CDR2 SYDVKM. The CDR3 DNA sequence: TGTGCCAGCAGCCTCCTCGGGAGCTCTAGCACAGATACGCAGTATTTT. As protein: CASSLLGSSSTDTQYF.

The chain employs TRBV29-1 and TRBJ1-5; TRBD1 matches 7 bases. The V gene's germline CDR1 is SQVTM and CDR2 ANQGSEA. The V segment lost 6 bases and the J segment 6 bases; nucleotides outside the gene matches: 11. The CDR3 totals 14 residues. For the CDR3, the DNA is TGCAGCGTCACGACAGGGTTTGGGGGTCAGCCCCAGCATTTT. It encodes CSVTTGFGGQPQHF.

This chain connects TRBV5-1 to TRBJ2-3; 10 positions agree with TRBD1. The CDR3 is 16 amino acids. Trimming at V came to 4 bases and at J to 0 bases, leaving 5 bases not matched to a gene. Germline V gives CDR1 SGHRS, CDR2 YFSETQ. CDR3 residues: CASSRTGGSSTDTQYF. In DNA, the CDR3 is TGCGCCAGCAGCCGGACAGGGGGTTCTAGCACAGATACGCAGTATTTT.

This chain uses TRBV6-5 with TRBJ2-7; D possibly corresponds to TRBD1 (5 bases). This CDR3 contains 15 residues. With 6 bases removed from V and 0 bases from J, the gap between germline ends came to 15 bases. CDR1 and CDR2 (germline): MNHEY, SVGAGI. CDR3: CASRDQQGFSYEQYF. The CDR3 DNA reads as TGTGCCAGCAGGGACCAGCAGGGTTTCTCCTACGAGCAGTACTTC.

The rearrangement uses TRBV6-6 and TRBJ1-1; D may be TRBD1 (5 bases). Trimming took off 6 bases at V and 0 bases at J, with 14 bases between the two ends. The CDR3 sequence is 15 residues long. Looked up from germline, CDR1 is MNHNY and CDR2 is SVGAGI (reference sequence). The CDR3 spells CASSLGGEMNTEAFF. For the CDR3, the DNA is TGTGCCAGCAGCCTGGGGGGGGAGATGAACACTGAAGCTTTCTTT.

The chain uses TRBV28 and TRBJ2-7; D possibly corresponds to TRBD1 (5 bases). Between the trimmed V and J ends, which lost 4 bases and 6 bases, there was a span of 13 bases. The V gene's germline CDR1 is MDHEN and CDR2 SYDVKM. The CDR3 is 13 amino acids. CDR3 bases: TGTGCCAGCAGTTCCAGGGAAAGGGGCGAGCAGTACTTC. The encoded protein is CASSSRERGEQYF.

This rearrangement joins TRBV30 to TRBJ1-1; D may be TRBD1 (5 bases). CDR1 is GTSNPN, CDR2 SVGIG, per germline (reference sequence). The CDR3 loop spans 14 amino acids. V lost 0 bases, J lost 2 bases, and 10 bases lay in between. The CDR3 DNA follows: TGTGCCTGGAGTGTACAGGAGATTAACACTGAAGCTTTCTTT. Translation: CAWSVQEINTEAFF.

The chain is built from TRBV10-3 and TRBJ2-7, with D maybe TRBD1 (6 bases). V dropped 8 bases and J dropped 4 bases, with 15 bases sitting between them. Germline V gene data show CDR1 as ENHRY and CDR2 as SYGVKD. The CDR3 runs to 13 residues. The CDR3: CAIQGTVQYEQYF. The CDR3 nucleotides read TGTGCCATCCAGGGGACGGTCCAATACGAGCAGTACTTC.

The chain carries TRBV7-3 and TRBJ2-1; possible D gene TRBD2, 5 bases. V lost 5 bases, J lost 4 bases, and 12 bases lay in between. The CDR3 sequence is 14 residues long. Germline values: CDR1 SGHTA, CDR2 FQGTGA. Written as DNA, the CDR3 is TGTGCCAGCAGCGGGGAGTCAGGTTACAATGAGCAGTTCTTC. Residues: CASSGESGYNEQFF.

The chain uses TRBV25-1 and TRBJ1-2, with TRBD1 identical over 7 bases. This CDR3 is built from 13 residues. The germline gives CDR1 MGHDK, CDR2 SYGVNS. V lost 1 base to trimming and J lost 8 bases; unmatched junction nucleotides: 4. The CDR3 spells CASSELVGGGYTF. The CDR3 DNA reads TGTGCCAGCAGTGAATTAGTAGGGGGCGGCTACACCTTC.

The V call is TRBV5-4, the J call TRBJ2-1; 9 bases match TRBD1. J lost 1 base, V lost 2 bases, and 1 base had no gene match. Germline CDR1 is SGHNT and CDR2 is YYREEE (reference sequence). This CDR3 is 15 amino acids long. The CDR3 DNA follows: TGTGCCAGCAGCTTAGGGACAGGGTCCTACAATGAGCAGTTCTTC. It is translated as CASSLGTGSYNEQFF.

The chain joins TRBV7-9 to TRBJ1-5; weak D call: TRBD1 (6 bases). Looked up from germline, CDR1 is SEHNR and CDR2 is FQNEAQ (reference sequence). This CDR3 contains 18 residues. Trimming removed 5 bases at V and 0 bases at J, with 20 bases between. CDR3 sequence reads: CASSPAVAGDYSNQPQHF. The CDR3 DNA sequence: TGTGCCAGCAGCCCCGCCGTGGCAGGGGATTATAGCAATCAGCCCCAGCATTTT.

The V call is TRBV7-9, the J call TRBJ2-7, with a tentative D call TRBD2 (6 bases). The CDR3 contains 13 residues. Per germline, CDR1 SEHNR and CDR2 FQNEAQ (reference sequence). Trimming took off 10 bases at V and 4 bases at J, with 17 bases between the two ends. CDR3 sequence reads: CATDDGRSYEQYF. The CDR3 bases are TGTGCCACCGACGACGGGAGATCGTACGAGCAGTACTTC.

J is TRBJ2-7 and V is TRBV28, with 12 bases fitting TRBD2. The CDR3 extends over 16 amino acids. Germline loops: CDR1 MDHEN, CDR2 SYDVKM. Unmatched junction bases numbered 7, after V lost 6 bases and J lost 1 base. The CDR3 coding sequence is TGTGCCAGCAGCTCTGCACTAGCGGGAGGATCCTACGAGCAGTACTTC. Amino acids: CASSSALAGGSYEQYF.

In its sample, this clone was seen a few times. V and J are TRBV5-1 and TRBJ2-7, with D perhaps TRBD1 (6 bases). CDR3 length: 13 amino acids. In germline, CDR1 is SGHRS, CDR2 YFSETQ. V lost 6 bases and J lost 2, with 12 bases in between. Written as DNA, the CDR3 is TGCGCCAGCACGACAGGTCCGGCCTACGAGCAGTACTTC. This sequence encodes CASTTGPAYEQYF. Full variable domain (outside the CDR3, taken from reference TRBV5-1 and TRBJ2-7): KAGVTQTPRYLIKTRGQQVTLSCSPISGHRSVSWYQQTPGQGLQFLFEYFSETQRNKGNFPGRFSGRQFSNSRSEMNVSTLELGDSALYLCASTTGPAYEQYFGPGTRLTVT.